This T cell receptor (beta chain) was captured in a study of T cell responses to AZD1222 COVID-19 vaccine. Study-wide results and caveats: Spike-specific TCRs gained breadth and depth after people received two AZD1222 doses.

In the case of this clone: Antigen: not known.

The CDR3 loop spans 12 amino acids. Germline V CDR1 and CDR2: SGHAT, FQNNGV. V was pared by 5 bases and J by 4 bases, with 8 bases between. The protocol was immunoSEQ multiplex PCR, while the TCRdb copy is restricted to in-frame clones and leaves out a portion. The sample contains 100,000 to 150,000 clones, about 90% of which appear only once. The starting material was peripheral blood, obtained on day 0 of AZD1222 vaccination. V and J are TRBV11-2 and TRBJ1-2; D gene uncertain. This clonotype originated in an adult in good health. The CDR3 DNA reads as TGTGCCAGCAGCGAGGGAAGCTATGGCTACACCTTC. This gives the protein CASSEGSYGYTF.